This T cell receptor (beta chain) was obtained from a study of OX40 agonist ivuxolimab in advanced cancers. Across the study: Age averaged approximately 60 years (range about 20 to 79), and approximately 80% were male. Whole-study findings and limits: In general, CD8+ T cells held more expanded clones than CD4+ did, on average. Clonal expansion was seen in CD4+ and CD8+ blood T cells by week 6 at 0.1 to 3.0 mg/kg.

Per germline, CDR1 LNHDA and CDR2 SQIVND (reference sequence). The CDR3 is 16 residues long. V lost 3 bases and J lost 3, with 18 bases in between. Comments on this clone: The antigen is undetermined.

Peripheral blood came from all dose cohorts at three timepoints. Libraries were prepared by immunoSEQ multiplex PCR; TCRdb keeps only in-frame clonotypes and omits some of them. The data hold roughly 100,000 clones, with around 90% observed a single time. V and J are TRBV19 and TRBJ2-7; D is possibly TRBD2 (6 bases). The sequencing used CD4+ or CD8+ T cells sorted from blood, collected in a trial of the OX40 agonist ivuxolimab. This TCR was sampled from an adult with an advanced solid tumor such as melanoma, head and neck, liver or kidney cancer. The CDR3: CASSMRGRGFGYEQYF. CDR3 coding DNA: TGTGCCAGTAGTATGCGGGGTCGGGGATTCGGCTACGAGCAGTACTTC.